This T cell receptor beta chain was sequenced during a study of blood T cell repertoires in COVID-19. Study-wide background: Collection of acute and convalescent COVID-19 samples took place in the United States, Italy and Spain. The analysed material was cDNA or gDNA that came from T cells, B-cell-depleted T cells, or PBMCs.

The length of the CDR3 is 15 residues. Germline assignment: CDR1 MNHNY and CDR2 SVGAGI (reference sequence). V was cut by 6 bases and J by 4 bases, with 16 bases left in between. Per the authors' pipeline: Reference gene primers were amplified, and this amplification served to estimate nucleated cell counts. The repertoire was sequenced with immunoSEQ multiplex PCR; TCRdb's copy has only in-frame clones and lacks some. From that table come the V and J calls and clone size; the DNA was used to work out D and trimming. The repertoire consists of 120,000 to 150,000 clones, with approximately 86% occurring once and the leading ten covering about 3%.

This TCR derives from a woman in her forties with active or convalescent COVID-19. Sequencing input: peripheral blood. V is TRBV6-6 and J is TRBJ1-3, with D possibly being TRBD1 (6 bases). The CDR3 DNA follows: TGTGCCAGCAGCCTCGGGGGGGGGCTAGGAAACACCATATATTTT. Translated: CASSLGGGLGNTIYF.